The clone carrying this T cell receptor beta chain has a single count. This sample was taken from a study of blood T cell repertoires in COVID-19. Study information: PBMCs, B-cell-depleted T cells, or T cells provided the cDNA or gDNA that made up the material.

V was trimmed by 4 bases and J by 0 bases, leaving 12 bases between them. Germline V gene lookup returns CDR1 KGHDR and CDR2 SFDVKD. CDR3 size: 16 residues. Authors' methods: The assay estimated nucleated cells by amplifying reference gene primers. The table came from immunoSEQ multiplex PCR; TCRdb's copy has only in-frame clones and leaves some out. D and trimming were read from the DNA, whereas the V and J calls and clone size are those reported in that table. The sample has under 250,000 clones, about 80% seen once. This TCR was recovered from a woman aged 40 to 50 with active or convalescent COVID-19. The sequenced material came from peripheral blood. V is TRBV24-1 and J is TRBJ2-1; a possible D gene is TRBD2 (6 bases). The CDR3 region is CATSDLRGSSYNEQFF. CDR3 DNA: TGTGCCACCAGTGACCTCCGGGGGAGCTCCTACAATGAGCAGTTCTTC.